Listed here are 10 T cell receptor beta chains from one sample, sequenced in a study of tumor-infiltrating lymphocytes in localized non-small cell lung cancer. Profiled with immunoSEQ multiplex PCR; TCRdb holds only in-frame clones, not every one. Among approximately 8,100 clones listed, 65% to 80% were seen once. Input material: uninvolved lung tissue not adjacent to the tumor. These receptor sequences come from a human donor with non-small cell lung cancer.

CDR3 residues: CATSNTNTGELFF. For the CDR3, the DNA is TGTGCCACATCGAACACGAACACCGGGGAGCTGTTTTTT. This chain uses TRBV19 with TRBJ2-2, with D uncertain. CDR1 LNHDA and CDR2 SQIVND come from the germline V gene (reference sequence). The CDR3 is made up of 13 amino acids. The V gene lost 10 bases and the J gene lost 0 bases, with 9 bases spanning the gap.

This chain's CDR3 is CASSQGSGPQHF. CDR3 in DNA: TGTGCCAGTAGCCAGGGGAGTGGACCCCAGCATTTT. V is TRBV19 and J is TRBJ1-5, with D possibly being TRBD1 (6 bases). Germline CDR1 is LNHDA and CDR2 is SQIVND (reference sequence). The V end was cut by 6 bases, the J end by 10 bases, with 13 bases between. The CDR3 covers 12 residues.

Comments on this clone: Compared with germline, one end of the junction differs, possibly owing to a read error. The chain couples TRBV29-1 to TRBJ1-1; D unclear. The CDR3 covers 8 residues. Per the germline V gene, CDR1 is SQVTM and CDR2 is ANQGSEA. This chain's CDR3 is CSVAGPLF. The CDR3 DNA reads as TGCAGCGTCGCAGGACCGCTCTTT.

In its sample, this clone was seen a few times. The V call is TRBV20-1, the J call TRBJ2-3; D possibly matches TRBD1 or TRBD2 (5 bases each). This CDR3 is built from 11 residues. The germline V gene has CDR1 DFQATT and CDR2 SNEGSKA (reference sequence). Trimming cost V 6 bases and J 6 bases, with 10 bases left between them. The CDR3 spells CSAERGDTQYF. The CDR3 bases are TGCAGTGCGGAGAGGGGCGATACGCAGTATTTT.

The chain recombines TRBV28 with TRBJ2-7; 7 bases map to TRBD2. The CDR3 runs to 14 residues. Germline lookup yields CDR1 MDHEN and CDR2 SYDVKM. V shed 5 bases, J shed 6 bases, and the junction held 10 bases outside the gene matches. Here the CDR3 reads CASSTRGLVLEQYF. The CDR3 DNA reads TGTGCCAGCAGTACCCGCGGACTAGTACTCGAGCAGTACTTC.

A single count supports this clone. The CDR3 DNA reads as TGTGCCAGCAGTCCTAGAGTGATAGTCGAGGAACCTAACTATGGCTACACCTTC. Its protein is CASSPRVIVEEPNYGYTF. J is TRBJ1-2 and V is TRBV7-2; D is undetermined. Germline V gene sequence: CDR1 SGHTA, CDR2 FQGNSA. V was clipped by 6 bases and J by 0 bases, with 23 bases between them. This CDR3 is 18 amino acids long.

This clone was counted a single time. In DNA form, the CDR3 reads TGTGCCAGCATGGGCAGACGAGTCTATGGCTACACCTTC. This gives the protein CASMGRRVYGYTF. This chain uses TRBV28 with TRBJ1-2; D call uncertain. V was trimmed by 7 bases and J by 4 bases, leaving 13 bases between them. This CDR3 is built from 13 residues. Germline-derived CDR1 and CDR2 are MDHEN and SYDVKM.

The CDR3: CTSSQDGSGRTDTQYF. As DNA, the CDR3 is TGCACCAGCAGCCAAGATGGTAGCGGGAGAACAGATACGCAGTATTTT. V gene TRBV1 combines with J gene TRBJ2-3; TRBD2 is taken as the D call from the table, unchecked against the DNA. TRBV1 is termed a pseudogene. The CDR3 has 16 amino acids.

This clone was detected a few times. The rearrangement joins TRBV5-5 to TRBJ2-7; 7 bases align to TRBD1. V was clipped by 4 bases and J by 0 bases; unmatched bases: 7. The CDR3 is made up of 15 amino acids. CDR1 is SGHKS, CDR2 YYEKEE, per germline (reference sequence). The CDR3 is CASSLLRDSSYEQYF. Here the CDR3 DNA reads TGTGCCAGCAGCCTCCTCCGGGACAGCTCCTACGAGCAGTACTTC.

The J gene is TRBJ2-1, the V gene TRBV11-2; maybe TRBD2 (6 bases). The CDR3 length is 16 residues. Germline V gene lookup returns CDR1 SGHAT and CDR2 FQNNGV. Trimming removed 5 bases at V and 2 bases at J, with 16 bases between. CDR3 nucleotide sequence: TGTGCCAGCAGCCCCAAATGGGACTTAACCTACAATGAGCAGTTCTTC. This encodes CASSPKWDLTYNEQFF. Full variable domain (outside the CDR3, taken from reference TRBV11-2 and TRBJ2-1): EAGVAQSPRYKIIEKRQSVAFWCNPISGHATLYWYQQILGQGPKLLIQFQNNGVVDDSQLPKDRFSAERLKGVDSTLKIQPAKLEDSAVYLCASSPKWDLTYNEQFFGPGTRLTVL.